Presented here are 11 T cell receptor beta chains from one specimen sequenced in a study of blood T cell repertoires in COVID-19. Produced via immunoSEQ multiplex PCR; TCRdb's table is partial and in-frame only. The sample consists of 250,000 to 400,000 clones, 75% to 90% of them appearing once. The source material was PBMCs or T cells enriched from blood (not recorded which). The receptors were gathered from a man aged 60 to 69 who had recovered from COVID-19.

The rearrangement joins TRBV21-1 to TRBJ2-1; no check of the table's D call, TRBD2, against the DNA was made. TRBV21-1 is termed a pseudogene. This CDR3 is built from 14 residues. The CDR3 sequence: CASGREGLGNEQFF. The CDR3 bases are TGTGCCAGCGGACGGGAAGGACTAGGCAATGAGCAGTTCTTC.

The genes are TRBV30 and TRBJ2-3; no firm D call. Germline assignment: CDR1 GTSNPN and CDR2 SVGIG (reference sequence). Trimming stripped 0 bases from V and 1 base from J, with 5 bases between. The CDR3 loop spans 13 amino acids. The CDR3 loop reads CAWSVIGTDTQYF. The CDR3 DNA reads TGTGCCTGGAGTGTAATCGGCACAGATACGCAGTATTTT.

This chain joins TRBV28 and TRBJ2-5; maybe TRBD1 (6 bases). The V gene lost 10 bases and the J gene lost 0 bases, with 15 bases spanning the gap. The CDR3 covers 14 residues. Per germline, CDR1 MDHEN and CDR2 SYDVKM. This CDR3 reads CAIGGIDYQETQYF. The CDR3 nucleotides are TGTGCCATAGGGGGAATAGATTACCAAGAGACCCAGTACTTC.

V and J are TRBV5-4 and TRBJ1-2, with a possible D match to TRBD1 (5 bases). CDR3 length: 12 residues. Looked up from germline, CDR1 is SGHNT and CDR2 is YYREEE (reference sequence). The CDR3 nucleotides read TGTGCAGTGGGGGACGGAGGGACTGGCTACACCTTC. This translates into CAVGDGGTGYTF. Combining the CDR3 with reference TRBV5-4 and TRBJ1-2 gives the whole variable domain ETGVTQSPTHLIKTRGQQVTLRCSSQSGHNTVSWYQQALGQGPQFIFQYYREEENGRGNFPPRFSGLQFPNYSSELNVNALELDDSALYLCAVGDGGTGYTFGSGTRLTVV.

The chain employs TRBV30 and TRBJ1-1; 8 bases fit TRBD1. With V trimmed by 2 bases and J by 0 bases, 5 bases remained unmatched. From germline, CDR1 is GTSNPN and CDR2 SVGIG (reference sequence). This CDR3 contains 15 residues. The CDR3 nucleotides read TGTGCCTGGAGTCCCCGGACAGGGATGAACACTGAAGCTTTCTTT. This sequence encodes CAWSPRTGMNTEAFF.

This rearrangement joins TRBV9 to TRBJ1-3; D is ambiguous. V lost 3 bases and J lost 0, with 7 bases in between. The CDR3 has 14 amino acids. From germline, CDR1 is SGDLS and CDR2 YYNGEE. CDR3 DNA sequence: TGTGCCAGCAGCGCGACATCCTCTGGAAACACCATATATTTT. Amino acid sequence: CASSATSSGNTIYF.

The chain joins TRBV28 to TRBJ2-7; the D is unclear. The CDR3 contains 14 residues. Trimming cost V 4 bases and J 4 bases, with 14 bases left between them. The germline V gene has CDR1 MDHEN and CDR2 SYDVKM. Written as DNA, the CDR3 is TGTGCCAGCAGTTCAGAGCGTCCAGTTTACGAGCAGTACTTC. Translating gives CASSSERPVYEQYF.

The V call is TRBV6-2 or TRBV6-3, the J call TRBJ2-7, with 9 positions matching TRBD2. The CDR3 runs to 16 residues. V dropped 0 bases and J dropped 2; count of bases not matched to a gene: 5. From germline, CDR1 is MNHEY and CDR2 SVGEGT. The CDR3 nucleotides are TGTGCCAGCAGTTACTCCTCTAGCGGGATGGCCTACGAGCAGTACTTC. This gives the protein CASSYSSSGMAYEQYF.

A word on this clone: The same CDR3 arises from other DNA sequences in this sample as well. This chain joins TRBV5-1 and TRBJ2-1; 9 bases agree with TRBD2. After removal of 1 base from V and 4 bases from J, the junction contained 3 bases not matched to a gene. Germline V CDR1 and CDR2: SGHRS, YFSETQ. The CDR3 is made up of 15 amino acids. As DNA, the CDR3 is TGCGCCAGCAGCTTGAGTCTAGCGGGGTACAATGAGCAGTTCTTC. Protein product: CASSLSLAGYNEQFF.

This chain uses TRBV7-9 with TRBJ2-1, with 10 bases aligning to TRBD2. Germline V CDR1 and CDR2: SEHNR, FQNEAQ (reference sequence). V shed 4 bases, J shed 10 bases, and the junction held 16 bases outside the gene matches. CDR3 length equals 17 residues. The DNA of the CDR3 is TGTGCCAGCAGCTCACCGCTCCCTAGCGGGAGCTTGGGCGAGCAGTTCTTC. Translated, it gives CASSSPLPSGSLGEQFF.

V usage is TRBV28 and J usage is TRBJ1-2; D is undetermined. The germline gives CDR1 MDHEN, CDR2 SYDVKM. The ends were cut back, 6 bases at V and 8 bases at J, with 13 bases in the middle. The CDR3 has 12 residues. The CDR3 DNA sequence: TGTGCCAGCAGCCGCTCGGGAAAAGGCTACACCTTC. It is translated as CASSRSGKGYTF.